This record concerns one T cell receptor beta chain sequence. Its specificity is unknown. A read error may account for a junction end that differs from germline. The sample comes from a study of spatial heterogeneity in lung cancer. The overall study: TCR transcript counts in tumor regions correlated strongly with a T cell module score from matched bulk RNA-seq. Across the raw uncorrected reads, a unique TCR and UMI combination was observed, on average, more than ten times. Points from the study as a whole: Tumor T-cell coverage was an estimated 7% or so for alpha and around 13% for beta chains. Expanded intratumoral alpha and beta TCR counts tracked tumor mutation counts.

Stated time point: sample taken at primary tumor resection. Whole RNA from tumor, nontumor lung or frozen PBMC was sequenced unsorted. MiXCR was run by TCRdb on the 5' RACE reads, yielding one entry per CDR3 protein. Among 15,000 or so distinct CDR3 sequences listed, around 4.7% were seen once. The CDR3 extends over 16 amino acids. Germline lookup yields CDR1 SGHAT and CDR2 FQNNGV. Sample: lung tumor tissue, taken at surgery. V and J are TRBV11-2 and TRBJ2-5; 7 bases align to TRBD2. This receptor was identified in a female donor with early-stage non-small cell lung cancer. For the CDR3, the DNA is TGTGCCAGCAGCCCTACAACGGGGGGATCCCCGGAGAACCAGTACTTC. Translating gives CASSPTTGGSPENQYF. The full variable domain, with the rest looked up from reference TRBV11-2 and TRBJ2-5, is EAGVAQSPRYKIIEKRQSVAFWCNPISGHATLYWYQQILGQGPKLLIQFQNNGVVDDSQLPKDRFSAERLKGVDSTLKIQPAKLEDSAVYLCASSPTTGGSPENQYFGPGTRLLVL.